This TCR beta chain came from a study of tumor-infiltrating lymphocytes in primary liver carcinoma. Study as a whole: The study reported T1-T3 N0M0 tumors spanning 4.2 to 10 cm.

General study results and limits: Tumor top-250-clone fractions significantly exceeded those of blood (p = 0.039).

Investigators took RNA and DNA out together from 20-30 mg of unsorted bulk tissue. Surgical resection was used to treat these primary liver carcinoma patients. Germline CDR1 is SGHDT and CDR2 is YYEEEE. The CDR3 sequence is 14 residues long. A primer matching the constant region was used to make TCR beta cDNA from 500 to 650 ng of total RNA. Investigators got TCR beta libraries out of three nested multiplex PCR rounds, done with slightly modified ARM-PCR. Forward primers for TRBV1-TRBV30 and a C-beta reverse primer served the first two PCR rounds, at approximately 10 cycles each. TCRdb itself ran the multiplex PCR reads through MiXCR, one entry per CDR3 protein. The sample has roughly 20,000 distinct CDR3 sequences, about 75% seen once. As concerns this clonotype: The antigen is not known. An end of the junction differs from the germline gene, which may be a read error.

The clonotype comes from a woman aged 25-40 years with primary liver carcinoma and hepatitis B virus infection. The sample taken for sequencing was liver tumor tissue from sampling region 1. Subset reported: tumor region T1, superior pole. The chain joins TRBV5-6 to TRBJ1-5; a weak D match, TRBD1 (6 bases). The CDR3 coding sequence is TGTACCAGCAGCGCGGGGGGCAGCAATCAGCCCCAGCATTTT. Translating gives CTSSAGGSNQPQHF.